One and the same sample provided the 21 T cell receptor beta chains below, sequenced in a study of blood T cell repertoires in COVID-19. Clones were read by immunoSEQ multiplex PCR, and TCRdb kept only the in-frame ones, dropping some. The sample has about 220,000 clones, about 80% seen once. The sample taken for sequencing was PBMCs or T cells enriched from blood (not recorded which). Receptors originate from a woman between 35 and 50 years old with acute COVID-19.

The chain uses TRBV15 and TRBJ2-1; TRBD2 agrees at 8 bases. The CDR3 has 17 residues. V lost 4 bases and J lost 8; bases outside the gene matches: 16. Germline loops: CDR1 LNHNV, CDR2 YYDKDF (reference sequence). CDR3 sequence reads: CATSTPGGTSMGDEQFF. In DNA form, the CDR3 reads TGTGCCACCAGCACCCCAGGTGGGACTAGTATGGGCGATGAGCAGTTCTTC.

The chain links TRBV2 to TRBJ2-5; D perhaps matches TRBD2 (6 bases). The CDR3 is made up of 15 amino acids. The germline gives CDR1 SNHLY, CDR2 FYNNEI. The V end was cut by 6 bases, the J end by 3 bases, with 17 bases between. CDR3: CASREVREWEETQYF. CDR3 coding DNA: TGTGCCAGCAGGGAGGTACGGGAGTGGGAAGAGACCCAGTACTTC.

The chain has TRBV6-5 and TRBJ2-2, with TRBD1 identical over 7 bases. The CDR3 is made up of 15 amino acids. CDR1 and CDR2 (germline): MNHEY, SVGAGI. The V gene end was trimmed by 5 bases and the J gene end by 7 bases; junction bases not matched to a gene: 10. In DNA, the CDR3 is TGTGCCAGCAGTCTCGATCTAGGGGGCGTCGGGGAGCTGTTTTTT. It encodes CASSLDLGGVGELFF.

The rearrangement uses TRBV7-8 and TRBJ2-5; 8 bases are shared with TRBD2. The CDR3 contains 15 residues. CDR1 and CDR2 (germline): SGHVS, FQNEAQ. V trimming: 2 bases; J trimming: 1 base; junction bases outside the gene matches: 3. In nucleotides, the CDR3 is TGTGCCAGCAGCTTAAACGGGAGGGGCCAAGAGACCCAGTACTTC. This encodes CASSLNGRGQETQYF.

Note on this clone: Other DNA sequences in the sample encode the same CDR3. This chain uses TRBV19 with TRBJ2-3, with a tentative D call TRBD2 (5 bases). Germline V CDR1 and CDR2: LNHDA, SQIVND (reference sequence). V lost 3 bases and J lost 2, with 12 bases in between. The CDR3 sequence is 15 residues long. The CDR3 protein is CASSIGLANTDTQYF. CDR3 sequence (DNA): TGTGCCAGTAGTATTGGGTTAGCGAACACAGATACGCAGTATTTT.

The J gene is TRBJ1-4, the V gene TRBV10-3; 8 bases are a match to TRBD1. The CDR3 consists of 20 residues. Germline V gene lookup returns CDR1 ENHRY and CDR2 SYGVKD. With 4 bases clipped from V and 7 bases from J, the junction kept 23 bases outside the gene matches. The CDR3 nucleotides read TGTGCCATCAGTGGAGCCCTACCGCCACCTACACAGGGGGTTGGTGAAAAACTGTTTTTT. Translating it yields CAISGALPPPTQGVGEKLFF.

The chain couples TRBV5-4 to TRBJ2-1; 7 nucleotides line up with TRBD2. The CDR3 runs to 15 residues. The V gene's germline CDR1 is SGHNT and CDR2 YYREEE (reference sequence). J gave up 2 bases and V 4 bases, and 6 bases lay outside the gene matches. Here the CDR3 reads CASSTKAGPYNEQFF. CDR3 nucleotides: TGTGCCAGCAGCACCAAAGCGGGGCCCTACAATGAGCAGTTCTTC.

The J gene is TRBJ2-6, the V gene TRBV19; the D is unclear. This CDR3 has 13 amino acids. CDR1 is LNHDA and CDR2 is SQIVND in the germline V gene (reference sequence). Between the trimmed V and J ends, which lost 2 bases and 8 bases, there was a span of 7 bases. CDR3 sequence: CASSISTTNVLTF. In nucleotides, the CDR3 is TGTGCCAGTAGTATATCTACCACCAACGTCCTGACTTTC.

This chain links TRBV11-2 with TRBJ1-5, with 10 bases matching TRBD1. Germline V CDR1 and CDR2: SGHAT, FQNNGV. With V trimmed by 4 bases and J by 8 bases, 11 bases remained unmatched. This CDR3 region has 16 residues. The CDR3 sequence: CASSSTGTGAREPQHF. The DNA for the CDR3 is TGTGCCAGCAGCTCTACCGGGACAGGGGCAAGGGAGCCCCAGCATTTT. The whole variable domain, filled in from reference TRBV11-2 and TRBJ1-5, reads EAGVAQSPRYKIIEKRQSVAFWCNPISGHATLYWYQQILGQGPKLLIQFQNNGVVDDSQLPKDRFSAERLKGVDSTLKIQPAKLEDSAVYLCASSSTGTGAREPQHFGDGTRLSIL.

The V call is TRBV18, the J call TRBJ1-6; D unclear. Trimming took off 2 bases at V and 7 bases at J, with 15 bases between the two ends. The germline gives CDR1 KGHSH, CDR2 LQKENI. The CDR3 spans 16 residues. For the CDR3, the DNA is TGTGCCAGCTCACCAGAGGGATTATCTGGGAATTCACCCCTCCACTTT. Amino acid sequence: CASSPEGLSGNSPLHF. Full variable domain (outside the CDR3, taken from reference TRBV18 and TRBJ1-6): NAGVMQNPRHLVRRRGQEARLRCSPMKGHSHVYWYRQLPEEGLKFMVYLQKENIIDESGMPKERFSAEFPKEGPSILRIQQVVRGDSAAYFCASSPEGLSGNSPLHFGNGTRLTVT.

In DNA, the CDR3 is TGTGCCAGCAGTGAGAAGGGGGGGTTAGGCTACACCTTC. This sequence encodes CASSEKGGLGYTF. This chain links TRBV2 with TRBJ1-2; perhaps TRBD1 as D (6 bases). The V end was cut by 3 bases, the J end by 8 bases, with 13 bases between. CDR1 and CDR2 from the germline V gene are SNHLY and FYNNEI. This CDR3 is built from 13 residues.

The chain combines TRBV3-1 (or the pseudogene TRBV3-2) with TRBJ2-3, with 12 bases identical to TRBD2. The J segment lost 2 bases and the V segment lost 1 base, leaving 7 bases of the junction unmatched. The germline V gene has CDR1 LGHDT and CDR2 YNNKEL (reference sequence). The CDR3 is made up of 18 amino acids. CDR3 sequence (DNA): TGTGCCAGCAGCCAAGGACTAGCGGGAGTGCAATACACAGATACGCAGTATTTT. Translation gives CASSQGLAGVQYTDTQYF.

J is TRBJ1-4 and V is TRBV7-8; the D is unclear. V shed 5 bases and J shed 6 bases, with 16 bases lying between them. CDR3 length: 15 amino acids. In germline, CDR1 is SGHVS, CDR2 FQNEAQ. This CDR3 is CASSAMARADEKLFF. The CDR3 bases are TGTGCCAGCAGCGCAATGGCGAGGGCCGATGAAAAACTGTTTTTT.

The chain recombines TRBV5-6 with TRBJ2-7; 12 bases line up with TRBD1. CDR3 size: 17 residues. V was clipped by 4 bases and J by 6 bases; unmatched bases: 14. Germline V lookup: CDR1 SGHDT, CDR2 YYEEEE. Here the CDR3 reads CASSLLGSGQGAGEQYF. In nucleotides, the CDR3 is TGTGCCAGCAGCCTGCTTGGTTCGGGACAGGGGGCGGGCGAGCAGTACTTC. Looking up the rest from reference TRBV5-6 and TRBJ2-7 gives the full variable domain: DAGVTQSPTHLIKTRGQQVTLRCSPKSGHDTVSWYQQALGQGPQFIFQYYEEEERQRGNFPDRFSGHQFPNYSSELNVNALLLGDSALYLCASSLLGSGQGAGEQYFGPGTRLTVT.

The CDR3 sequence: CSVRVPDTQYF. The CDR3 DNA is TGCAGTGTAAGAGTCCCAGATACGCAGTATTTT. V is TRBV20-1 and J is TRBJ2-3; D remains ambiguous. CDR3 length: 11 residues. Per germline, CDR1 DFQATT and CDR2 SNEGSKA (reference sequence). The ends were cut back, 7 bases at V and 4 bases at J, with 9 bases in the middle.

V gene TRBV13 combines with J gene TRBJ2-7; 9 bases agree with TRBD1. CDR3 length: 15 amino acids. Germline-derived CDR1 and CDR2 are PRHDT and FYEKMQ (reference sequence). J was trimmed by 5 bases and V by 1 base; bases with no gene match: 6. The CDR3 reads CASSLDGTGPDEQYF. The CDR3 DNA is TGTGCCAGCAGCTTAGATGGGACAGGGCCCGACGAGCAGTACTTC.

This chain uses TRBV7-2 with TRBJ1-2; no definite D call. Per the germline V gene, CDR1 is SGHTA and CDR2 is FQGNSA. Between the trimmed V and J ends, which lost 1 base and 0 bases, there was a span of 9 bases. CDR3 length: 15 residues. The CDR3 loop reads CASSLGLSPNYGYTF. CDR3 nucleotides: TGTGCCAGCAGCTTAGGGCTTTCCCCTAACTATGGCTACACCTTC.

The genes are TRBV19 and TRBJ2-4; perhaps TRBD1 as D (5 bases). The CDR3 totals 16 residues. V was cut by 2 bases and J by 1 base, with 12 bases left in between. The germline gives CDR1 LNHDA, CDR2 SQIVND (reference sequence). The CDR3 sequence is CASSIPGFAAKNIQYF. CDR3 bases: TGTGCCAGTAGTATACCAGGGTTCGCGGCCAAAAACATTCAGTACTTC.

The CDR3 nucleotides read TGTGCCAGCACCACTAGCGGGAGACTCTACAATGAGCAGTTCTTC. This translates into CASTTSGRLYNEQFF. The chain links TRBV6-5 to TRBJ2-1; 11 nucleotides line up with TRBD2. There are 15 residues in the CDR3. CDR1 MNHEY and CDR2 SVGAGI come from the germline V gene. Trimming removed 7 bases from V and 3 bases from J; junction bases left unmatched: 5.

V is TRBV7-6 and J is TRBJ2-7; 10 nucleotides agree with TRBD2. V shed 0 bases, J shed 1 base, and the junction held 12 bases outside the gene matches. There are 19 residues in the CDR3. Germline loops: CDR1 SGHVS, CDR2 FNYEAQ. The CDR3 bases are TGTGCCAGCAGCTTAGCCCCAGGAGCGGGAGGGCCTCGGTCCTACGAGCAGTACTTC. This sequence encodes CASSLAPGAGGPRSYEQYF.

The chain uses TRBV19 and TRBJ2-3; D not certain. V was trimmed by 0 bases and J by 0 bases, leaving 16 bases between them. This CDR3 has 18 residues. Germline assignment: CDR1 LNHDA and CDR2 SQIVND (reference sequence). CDR3 in amino acids: CASSIEGGRATSTDTQYF. The DNA of the CDR3 is TGTGCCAGTAGTATAGAAGGCGGCAGAGCTACTAGCACAGATACGCAGTATTTT. Filled out from reference TRBV19 and TRBJ2-3, the complete variable domain reads DGGITQSPKYLFRKEGQNVTLSCEQNLNHDAMYWYRQDPGQGLRLIYYSQIVNDFQKGDIAEGYSVSREKKESFPLTVTSAQKNPTAFYLCASSIEGGRATSTDTQYFGPGTRLTVL.